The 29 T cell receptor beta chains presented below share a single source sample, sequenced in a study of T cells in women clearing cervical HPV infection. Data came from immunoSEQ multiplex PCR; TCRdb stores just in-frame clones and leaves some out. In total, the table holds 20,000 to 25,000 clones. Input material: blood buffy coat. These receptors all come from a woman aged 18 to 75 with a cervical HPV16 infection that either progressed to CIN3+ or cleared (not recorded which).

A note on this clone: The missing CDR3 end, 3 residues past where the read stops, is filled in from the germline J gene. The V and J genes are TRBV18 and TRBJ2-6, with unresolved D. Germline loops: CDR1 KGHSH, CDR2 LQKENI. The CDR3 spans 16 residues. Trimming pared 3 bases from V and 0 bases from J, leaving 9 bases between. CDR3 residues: CASSPGWSSGANVLTF. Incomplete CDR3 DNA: TGTGCCAGCTCACCCGGGTGGAGCTCTGGGGCCAACGTC.

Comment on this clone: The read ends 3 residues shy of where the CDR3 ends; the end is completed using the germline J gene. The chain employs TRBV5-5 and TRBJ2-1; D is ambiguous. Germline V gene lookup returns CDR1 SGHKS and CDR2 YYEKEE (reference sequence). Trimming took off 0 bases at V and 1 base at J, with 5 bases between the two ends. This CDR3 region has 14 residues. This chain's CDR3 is CASSLDISYNEQFF. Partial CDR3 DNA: TGTGCCAGCAGCTTGGACATTTCCTACAATGAG.

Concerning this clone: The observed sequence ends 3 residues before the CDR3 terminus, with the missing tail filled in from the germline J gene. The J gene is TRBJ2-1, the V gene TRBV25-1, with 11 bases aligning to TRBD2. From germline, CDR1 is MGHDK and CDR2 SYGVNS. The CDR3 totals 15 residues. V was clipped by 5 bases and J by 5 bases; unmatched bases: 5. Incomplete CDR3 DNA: TGTGCCAGCAGTAAACTAGCGGGAGTTGACAATGAG. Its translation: CASSKLAGVDNE. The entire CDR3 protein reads CASSKLAGVDNEQFF.

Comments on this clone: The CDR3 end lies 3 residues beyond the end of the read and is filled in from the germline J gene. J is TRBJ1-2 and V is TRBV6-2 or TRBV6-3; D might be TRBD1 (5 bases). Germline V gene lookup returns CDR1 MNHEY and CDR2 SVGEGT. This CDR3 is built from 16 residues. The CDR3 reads CASSRNDRDFDYDYTF. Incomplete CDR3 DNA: TGTGCCAGCAGCAGAAACGATCGGGACTTTGACTACGAC.

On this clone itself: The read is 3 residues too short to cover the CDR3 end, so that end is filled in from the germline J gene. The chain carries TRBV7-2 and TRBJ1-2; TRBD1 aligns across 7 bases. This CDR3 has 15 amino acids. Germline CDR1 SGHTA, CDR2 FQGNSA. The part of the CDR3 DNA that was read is TGTGCCAGCAGCTTAATAAAGGGGGCCGGCGATACC. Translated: CASSLIKGAGDT. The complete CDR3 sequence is CASSLIKGAGDTYTF.

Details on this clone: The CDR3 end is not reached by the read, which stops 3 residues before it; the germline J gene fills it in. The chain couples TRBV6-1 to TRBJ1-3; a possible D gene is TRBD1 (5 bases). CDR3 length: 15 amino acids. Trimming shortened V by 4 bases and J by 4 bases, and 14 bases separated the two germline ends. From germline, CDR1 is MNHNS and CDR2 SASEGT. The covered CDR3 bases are TGTGCCAGCAGTGGGGGCTTAACGAGGGGAAACACC. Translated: CASSGGLTRGNT. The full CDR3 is CASSGGLTRGNTIYF.

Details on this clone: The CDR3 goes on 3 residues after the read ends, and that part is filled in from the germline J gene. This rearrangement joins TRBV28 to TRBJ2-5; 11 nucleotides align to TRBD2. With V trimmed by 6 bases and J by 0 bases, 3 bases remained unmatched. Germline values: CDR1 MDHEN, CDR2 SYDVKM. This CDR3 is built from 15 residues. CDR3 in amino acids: CASSGLAGNQETQYF. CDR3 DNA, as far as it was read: TGTGCCAGCAGCGGACTAGCGGGTAACCAAGAGACC.

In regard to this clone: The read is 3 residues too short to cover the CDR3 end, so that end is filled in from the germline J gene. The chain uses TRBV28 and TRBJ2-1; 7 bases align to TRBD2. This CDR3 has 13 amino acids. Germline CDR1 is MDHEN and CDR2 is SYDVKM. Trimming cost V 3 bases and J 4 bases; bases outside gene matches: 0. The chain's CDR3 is CASSLGGYNEQFF. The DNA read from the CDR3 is TGTGCCAGCAGTTTGGGGGGGTACAATGAG.

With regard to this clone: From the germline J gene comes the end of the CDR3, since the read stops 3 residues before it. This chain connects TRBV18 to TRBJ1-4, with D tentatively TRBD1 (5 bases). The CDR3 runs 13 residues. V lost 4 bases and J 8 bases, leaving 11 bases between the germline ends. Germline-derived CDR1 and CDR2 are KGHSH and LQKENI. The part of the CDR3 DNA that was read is TGTGCCAGCTCACAGGGGTTCGACGAAAAA. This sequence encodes CASSQGFDEK. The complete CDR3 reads CASSQGFDEKLFF.

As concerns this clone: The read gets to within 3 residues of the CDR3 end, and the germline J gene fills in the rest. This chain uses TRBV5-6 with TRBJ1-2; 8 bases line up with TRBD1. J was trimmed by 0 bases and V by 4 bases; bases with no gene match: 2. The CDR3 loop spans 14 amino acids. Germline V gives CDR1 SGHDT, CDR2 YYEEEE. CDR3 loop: CASSQQGANYGYTF. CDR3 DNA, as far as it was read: TGTGCCAGCAGCCAACAGGGGGCTAACTATGGC.

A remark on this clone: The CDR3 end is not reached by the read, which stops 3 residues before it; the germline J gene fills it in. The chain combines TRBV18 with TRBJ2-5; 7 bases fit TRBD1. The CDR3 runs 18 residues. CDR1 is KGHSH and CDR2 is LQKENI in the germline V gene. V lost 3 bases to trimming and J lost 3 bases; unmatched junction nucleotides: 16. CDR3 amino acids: CASSPNERGHSTEETQYF. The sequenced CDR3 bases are TGTGCCAGCTCACCGAACGAGAGGGGGCATTCTACCGAAGAGACC.

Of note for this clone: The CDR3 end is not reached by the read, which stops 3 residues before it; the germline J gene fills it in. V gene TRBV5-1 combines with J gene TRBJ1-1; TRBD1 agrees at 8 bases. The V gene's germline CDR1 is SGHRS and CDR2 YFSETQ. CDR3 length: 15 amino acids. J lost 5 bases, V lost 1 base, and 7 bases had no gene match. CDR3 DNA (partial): TGCGCCAGCAGCTTGAGCAGGGGGCGCGGAACTGAA. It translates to CASSLSRGRGTE. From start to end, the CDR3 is CASSLSRGRGTEAFF.

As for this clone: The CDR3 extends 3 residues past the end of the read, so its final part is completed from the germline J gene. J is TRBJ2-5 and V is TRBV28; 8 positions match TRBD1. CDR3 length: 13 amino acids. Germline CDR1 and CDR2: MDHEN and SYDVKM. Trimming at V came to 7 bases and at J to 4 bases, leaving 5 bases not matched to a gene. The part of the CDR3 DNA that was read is TGTGCCAGCACTGTGACAGGGGTAGAGACC. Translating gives CASTVTGVET. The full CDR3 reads CASTVTGVETQYF. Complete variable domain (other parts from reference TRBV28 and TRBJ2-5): DVKVTQSSRYLVKRTGEKVFLECVQDMDHENMFWYRQDPGLGLRLIYFSYDVKMKEKGDIPEGYSVSREKKERFSLILESASTNQTSMYLCASTVTGVETQYFGPGTRLLVL.

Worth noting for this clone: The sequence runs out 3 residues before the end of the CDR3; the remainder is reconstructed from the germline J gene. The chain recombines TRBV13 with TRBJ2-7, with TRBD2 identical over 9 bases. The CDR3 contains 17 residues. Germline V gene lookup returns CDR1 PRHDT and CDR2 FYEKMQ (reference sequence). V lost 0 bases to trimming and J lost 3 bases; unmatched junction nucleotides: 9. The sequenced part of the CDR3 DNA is TGTGCCAGCAGCTTAGGCCTGATAGCGGGAGAAAACTACGAG. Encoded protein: CASSLGLIAGENYE. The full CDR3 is CASSLGLIAGENYEQYF.

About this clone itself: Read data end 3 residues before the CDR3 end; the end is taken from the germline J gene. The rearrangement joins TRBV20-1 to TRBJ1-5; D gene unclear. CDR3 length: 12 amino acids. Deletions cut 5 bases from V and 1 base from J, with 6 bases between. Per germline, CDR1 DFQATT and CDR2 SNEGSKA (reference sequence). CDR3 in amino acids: CSAGRSNQPQHF. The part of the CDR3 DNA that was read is TGCAGTGCTGGTCGGAGCAATCAGCCC.

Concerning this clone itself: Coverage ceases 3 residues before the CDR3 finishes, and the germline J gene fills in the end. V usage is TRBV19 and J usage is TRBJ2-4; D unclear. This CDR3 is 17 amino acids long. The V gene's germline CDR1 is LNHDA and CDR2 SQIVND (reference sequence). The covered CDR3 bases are TGTGCCAGTAGTATCTCAAGAACCTTAAGCCCCCCCTCTCGT. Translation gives CASSISRTLSPPSR. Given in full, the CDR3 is CASSISRTLSPPSRQYF.

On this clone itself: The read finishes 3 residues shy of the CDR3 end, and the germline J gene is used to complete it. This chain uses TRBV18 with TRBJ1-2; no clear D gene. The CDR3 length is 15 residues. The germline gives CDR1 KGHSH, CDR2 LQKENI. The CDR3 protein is CASSPEVSGAREYTF. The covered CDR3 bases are TGTGCCAGCTCACCAGAGGTTTCAGGTGCTCGCGAA.

The CDR3 DNA, read in part, is TGTGCCAGCAGCTTTCGACAGGGCACTGAA. It codes for CASSFRQGTE. The whole CDR3 sequence reads CASSFRQGTEAFF. The chain employs TRBV7-6 and TRBJ1-1; TRBD1 matches at 7 bases. Read data end 3 residues before the CDR3 end; the end is taken from the germline J gene. The CDR3 loop spans 13 amino acids. CDR1 is SGHVS, CDR2 FNYEAQ, per germline. With V trimmed by 3 bases and J by 4 bases, 2 bases remained unmatched.

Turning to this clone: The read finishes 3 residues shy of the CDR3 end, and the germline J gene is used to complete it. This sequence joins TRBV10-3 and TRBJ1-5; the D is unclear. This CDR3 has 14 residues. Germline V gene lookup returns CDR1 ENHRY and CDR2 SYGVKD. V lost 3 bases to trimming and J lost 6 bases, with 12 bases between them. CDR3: CAISDRTDSQPQHF. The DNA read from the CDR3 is TGTGCCATCAGTGATCGGACTGATTCTCAGCCC.

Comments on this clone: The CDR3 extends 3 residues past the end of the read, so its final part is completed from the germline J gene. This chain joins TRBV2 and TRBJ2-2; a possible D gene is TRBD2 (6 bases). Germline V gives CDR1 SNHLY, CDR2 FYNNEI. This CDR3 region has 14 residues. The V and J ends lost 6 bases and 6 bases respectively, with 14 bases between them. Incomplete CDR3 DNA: TGTGCCAGCAGCACCCGGAGGGGCGCCGGGGAG. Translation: CASSTRRGAGE. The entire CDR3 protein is CASSTRRGAGELFF.

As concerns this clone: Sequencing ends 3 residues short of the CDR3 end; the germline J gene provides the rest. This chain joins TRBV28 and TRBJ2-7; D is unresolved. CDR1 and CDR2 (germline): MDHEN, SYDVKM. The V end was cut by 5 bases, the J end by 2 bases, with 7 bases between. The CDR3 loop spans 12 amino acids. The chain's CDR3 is CASSQSTYEQYF. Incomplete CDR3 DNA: TGTGCCAGCAGTCAATCCACCTACGAG.

The DNA read from the CDR3 is TGTGCCAGCAGCTTAGATCAGGGAAGAAGTGGC. Its translation is CASSLDQGRSG. In full, the CDR3 reads CASSLDQGRSGYTF. The V and J genes are TRBV7-9 and TRBJ1-2, with D maybe TRBD1 (5 bases). From the germline J gene comes the end of the CDR3, since the read stops 3 residues before it. Per the germline V gene, CDR1 is SEHNR and CDR2 is FQNEAQ (reference sequence). The V gene lost 1 base and the J gene lost 7 bases, with 13 bases spanning the gap. This CDR3 is built from 14 residues.

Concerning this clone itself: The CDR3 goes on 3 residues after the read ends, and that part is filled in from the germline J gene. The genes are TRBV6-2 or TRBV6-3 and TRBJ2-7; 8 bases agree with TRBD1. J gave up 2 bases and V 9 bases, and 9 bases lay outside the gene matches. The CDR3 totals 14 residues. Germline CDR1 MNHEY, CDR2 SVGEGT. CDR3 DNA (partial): TGTGCCAGTCATGACAGGGGCTTAGCCTACGAG. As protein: CASHDRGLAYE. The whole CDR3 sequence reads CASHDRGLAYEQYF.

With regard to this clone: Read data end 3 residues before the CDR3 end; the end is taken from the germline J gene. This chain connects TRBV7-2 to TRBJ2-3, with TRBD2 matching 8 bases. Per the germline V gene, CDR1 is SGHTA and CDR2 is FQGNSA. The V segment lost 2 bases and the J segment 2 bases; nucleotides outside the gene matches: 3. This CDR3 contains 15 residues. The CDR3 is CASSLLAGPTDTQYF. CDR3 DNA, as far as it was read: TGTGCCAGCAGCTTACTAGCGGGCCCCACAGATACG.

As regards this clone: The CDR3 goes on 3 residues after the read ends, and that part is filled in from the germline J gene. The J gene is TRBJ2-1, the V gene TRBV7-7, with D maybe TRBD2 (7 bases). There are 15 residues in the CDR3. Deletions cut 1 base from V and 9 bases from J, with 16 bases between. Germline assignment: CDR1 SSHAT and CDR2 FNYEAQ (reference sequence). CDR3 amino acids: CASSLGLGGGGEQFF. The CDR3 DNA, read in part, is TGTGCCAGCAGCTTAGGGCTAGGGGGGGGCGGTGAG.

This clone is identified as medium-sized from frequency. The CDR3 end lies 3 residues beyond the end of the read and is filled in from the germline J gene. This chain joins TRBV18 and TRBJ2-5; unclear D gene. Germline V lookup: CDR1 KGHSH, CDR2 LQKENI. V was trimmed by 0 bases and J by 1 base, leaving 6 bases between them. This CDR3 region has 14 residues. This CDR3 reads CASSPPEVQETQYF. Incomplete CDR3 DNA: TGTGCCAGCTCACCACCTGAGGTCCAAGAGACC.

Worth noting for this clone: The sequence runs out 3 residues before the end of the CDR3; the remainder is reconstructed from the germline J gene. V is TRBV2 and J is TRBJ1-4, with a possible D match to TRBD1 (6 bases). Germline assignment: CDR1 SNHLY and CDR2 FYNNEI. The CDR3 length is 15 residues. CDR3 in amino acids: CASVASDRLNSPLFF. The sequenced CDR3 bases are TGTGCCAGCGTTGCGTCCGACAGGCTTAATTCACCA.

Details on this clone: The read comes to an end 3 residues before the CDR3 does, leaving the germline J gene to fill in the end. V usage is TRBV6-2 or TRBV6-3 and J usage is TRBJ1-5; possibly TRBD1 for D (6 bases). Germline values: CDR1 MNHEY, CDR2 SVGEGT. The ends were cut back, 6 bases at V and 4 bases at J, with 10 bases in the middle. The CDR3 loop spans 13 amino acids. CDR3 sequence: CASRHTGNQPQHF. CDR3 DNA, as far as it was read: TGTGCCAGCAGACATACAGGGAATCAGCCC.

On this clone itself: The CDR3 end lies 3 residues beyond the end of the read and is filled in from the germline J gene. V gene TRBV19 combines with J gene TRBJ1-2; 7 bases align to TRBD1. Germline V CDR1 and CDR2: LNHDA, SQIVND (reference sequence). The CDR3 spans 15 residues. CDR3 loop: CASSIFRDSSYDYTF. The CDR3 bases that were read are TGTGCCAGTAGTATCTTCCGGGACAGCTCCTACGAC.